Listed here are 10 T cell receptor beta chains from one sample, sequenced in a study of post-analysis software for immune sequencing data. The authors incorporated unique molecular identifiers into the TCR beta cDNA libraries. Via MiXCR, TCRdb re-called the PCR reads, giving one row per CDR3 protein. The sample shows roughly 800,000 distinct CDR3 sequences, about 32% of them seen only once. Study-wide results and limits: TRBV5-6, TRBV5-1 and TRBV20-1 were among five TRBV segments more frequent in patients than controls.

No antigen has been assigned to these receptors. Sequencing used blood. The receptor set was obtained from a girl aged 5-17 years with multiple sclerosis.

The chain links TRBV7-2 to TRBJ2-3; 14 nucleotides agree with TRBD2. With 5 bases clipped from V and 0 bases from J, the junction kept 10 bases outside the gene matches. This CDR3 contains 19 residues. Germline CDR1 reads SGHTA; CDR2 reads FQGNSA. The CDR3 protein is CASSPYGLAGGPSTDTQYF. The CDR3 DNA is TGTGCCAGCAGCCCCTACGGACTAGCGGGAGGCCCTAGCACAGATACGCAGTATTTT. The complete variable domain, with remaining parts taken from reference TRBV7-2 and TRBJ2-3, reads GAGVSQSPSNKVTEKGKDVELRCDPISGHTALYWYRQSLGQGLEFLIYFQGNSAPDKSGLPSDRFSAERTGGSVSTLTIQRTQQEDSAVYLCASSPYGLAGGPSTDTQYFGPGTRLTVL.

To note about this clonotype: A read error may be the cause here, since a much bigger clone is one base away. The V and J genes are TRBV28 and TRBJ2-5; D is unclear. The J call could be wrong; TRBJ2-7 is a better fit for the DNA end. The germline V gene encodes CDR1 MDHEN and CDR2 SYDVKM. The CDR3 is 13 residues long. DNA of the CDR3: TGTGCCAGCAGTTTATCCCTCCAGAACGAGCAGTACTTC. As protein: CASSLSLQNEQYF.

CDR3 in DNA: TGTGCCAGCAGCCACGAGGCTAGCGTTTGGGAGACCCAGTACTTC. Protein product: CASSHEASVWETQYF. The rearrangement joins TRBV3-1 to TRBJ2-5; D is perhaps TRBD2 (6 bases). Germline assignment: CDR1 LGHDT and CDR2 YNNKEL (reference sequence). Between the trimmed V and J ends, which lost 3 bases and 5 bases, there was a span of 16 bases. The CDR3 length is 15 residues.

V usage is TRBV6-1 and J usage is TRBJ2-7; 8 bases fit TRBD1. V was pared by 11 bases and J by 6 bases, with 9 bases of the junction left unmatched. Germline loops: CDR1 MNHNS, CDR2 SASEGT. The CDR3 loop spans 12 amino acids. The DNA of the CDR3 is TGTGCCGCACTACAGGGGGGCGGCGAGCAGTACTTC. Protein sequence: CAALQGGGEQYF.

The rearrangement joins TRBV6-6 to TRBJ1-6; 7 bases line up with TRBD1. The V and J ends lost 5 bases and 8 bases, in that order; junction bases with no gene match: 9. CDR3 size: 15 residues. CDR1 and CDR2 from the germline V gene are MNHNY and SVGAGI (reference sequence). CDR3 sequence reads: CASSGPGGADSPLHF. The CDR3 DNA is TGTGCCAGCAGTGGCCCAGGGGGGGCGGATTCACCCCTCCACTTT.

This clonotype was seen a few times. This rearrangement joins TRBV6-5 to TRBJ2-1; 14 nucleotides align to TRBD2. The CDR3 totals 15 residues. The germline gives CDR1 MNHEY, CDR2 SVGAGI. J was trimmed by 9 bases and V by 6 bases; bases with no gene match: 7. CDR3 region: CASSLGTSGSSEQFF. Written as DNA, the CDR3 is TGTGCCAGCAGCCTAGGGACTAGCGGGAGCTCTGAGCAGTTCTTC.

The chain recombines TRBV27 with TRBJ2-7; 9 nucleotides line up with TRBD1. Germline V gives CDR1 MNHEY, CDR2 SMNVEV (reference sequence). V lost 6 bases to trimming and J lost 3 bases; unmatched junction nucleotides: 6. There are 14 residues in the CDR3. Here the CDR3 DNA reads TGTGCCAGCAGAAGGACAGGGGCTGGCTACGAGCAGTACTTC. Its protein is CASRRTGAGYEQYF.

This clonotype has a handful of counts. As DNA, the CDR3 is TGCAGTGCTGCCTGGGGCGGGGAAAACAATGAGCAGTTCTTC. Translation gives CSAAWGGENNEQFF. This rearrangement joins TRBV20-1 to TRBJ2-1, with TRBD2 as a possible D gene (6 bases). V was clipped by 5 bases and J by 5 bases, with 16 bases between them. Germline V CDR1 and CDR2: DFQATT, SNEGSKA (reference sequence). CDR3 length: 14 residues.

This clonotype was counted between two and nine times. V gene TRBV20-1 combines with J gene TRBJ2-1; 7 positions agree with TRBD1. The germline CDR1 and CDR2 sequences are DFQATT and SNEGSKA (reference sequence). The junction had 10 bases not matched to a gene; V was cut back by 6 bases and J by 2 bases. CDR3 length: 15 amino acids. The CDR3 here is CSAGKGQETYNEQFF. CDR3 nucleotides: TGCAGTGCCGGGAAAGGACAGGAAACCTACAATGAGCAGTTCTTC.

The chain links TRBV29-1 to TRBJ2-1, with 8 bases identical to TRBD2. CDR3 length equals 13 residues. CDR1 is SQVTM, CDR2 ANQGSEA, per germline. With 4 bases clipped from V and 8 bases from J, the junction kept 7 bases outside the gene matches. The CDR3 spells CSVGTSTAYEQFF. Written as DNA, the CDR3 is TGCAGCGTTGGGACTAGCACCGCATATGAGCAGTTCTTC.